This T cell receptor beta chain is drawn from a study of molecular identifiers for immune sequencing clone quantification (dated by TCRdb to 2017 to 2018). Looking at the study overall: In a replicate experiment, RNA from around 20,000 or 100,000 naive CD8 T cells was split into five aliquots, four of which were sequenced. CD8 T cells were used in a methods study to benchmark molecular-identifier clustering-based TCR repertoire sequencing (MIDCIRS) and TCR RNA copy counting.

Including the terminal cysteine and phenylalanine, the CDR3 comprises 14 residues. Of all the DNA, just the CDR3 is kept, 42 bases in frame from base 1. CDR1 and CDR2 are read off the germline V gene (reference sequence) as LNHDA and SQIVND. The junction carries 14 bases between V and J, which are trimmed by 4 bases and 5 bases respectively. Libraries of naive CD8 T cells were generated from about 21,000 to 970,000 sorted cells, with 10%, 30% or 50% of the purified RNA used. Naive CD8 T cells were FACS-sorted as CD8+CD4-CCR7+CD45RA+ on a BD FACSAria II into RLT Plus buffer. Roughly ten TCR copies' worth of Jurkat RNA were spiked into about 19,000-1,100,000 naive CD8 T cell samples to test detection sensitivity. CD8 T cells were enriched using RosetteSep CD8+ T Cell Enrichment Cocktail and Ficoll-Paque, and the enriched cells then underwent ACK red cell lysis. Broad study findings and their caveats: Highly expanded clone sizes could be underestimated because identical TCR molecules may share a barcode. Spiked-in Jurkat TCR RNA (10 copies' worth), which is not part of the donor repertoire, was contained in the naive libraries. Without barcode sub-clustering, chimeric consensus sequences inflated TCR diversity; chimeras reached as high as 47%. In CMV-specific effector cells, clones with more than 20 RNA copies contained over 98% of molecules, whereas in naive cells such clones contained under 1% of molecules. A single cell's worth of spiked-in Jurkat TCR RNA was reported detectable even among approximately 930,000 naive CD8 T cells. Modeling indicated roughly 3.3 TCR RNA copies recovered per cell, compared with about 9.4 by digital PCR, which implies a capture efficiency of 25% to 35%.

This clonotype turned up a few times. Its specific antigen is unknown. Base qualities were left out, and no much larger clone turns up one base away. Libraries were made using PCR. The sequencer listed for this sample is NextSeq 500. Bulk TCR libraries were made following a previously described method, with the TCR primers given in Table S5. Purification of total RNA was performed with the Qiagen AllPrep DNA/RNA kit. Before analysis, reads from multiple sequencing runs of one library were combined. On the study's bioinformatics: Reads were retained only if the reads had an exact TCR constant sequence, and the retained reads were trimmed to 150 nt and grouped according to their 12-nt molecular barcodes. Reads within each barcode group were sub-clustered using a 15% Levenshtein threshold, and quality-weighted consensus sequences were constructed for each RNA molecule. Non-functional sequences were removed, as were lower-count sequences one edit away from another. On the basis of fitting two negative binomial distributions, barcode sub-clusters with fewer than 20% of the maximum read count were discarded. The public reads were quality trimmed at Q25 with fastp and then assembled into clones with MiXCR by TCRdb, keeping productive beta chains. CDR3 protein duplicates are merged, each entry listing the most common genes and DNA. TCRdb's processing, not the study's, gives the V and J calls here. This sample lists some 100,000 distinct CDR3 sequences; over 30% were detected once. The ten most abundant clones make up less than 5.5% of the sample.

This sequence uses TRBV19 and TRBJ1-1, with TRBD1 perhaps the D gene, on 6 matching bases. The source material was naive CD8+ T cells from blood, with Jurkat cell RNA spiked in. The cell subset or site tag for this specimen amounts to: FACS-sorted CD8+CD4-CCR7+CD45RA+ naive T cells. The sequence came from a human donor in good health. Some libraries in this study had Jurkat cell RNA spiked in. CDR3 sequence: CASSNLGGSTEAFF. The nucleotide sequence is TGTGCCAGTAGTAATTTAGGGGGGAGTACTGAAGCTTTCTTT.